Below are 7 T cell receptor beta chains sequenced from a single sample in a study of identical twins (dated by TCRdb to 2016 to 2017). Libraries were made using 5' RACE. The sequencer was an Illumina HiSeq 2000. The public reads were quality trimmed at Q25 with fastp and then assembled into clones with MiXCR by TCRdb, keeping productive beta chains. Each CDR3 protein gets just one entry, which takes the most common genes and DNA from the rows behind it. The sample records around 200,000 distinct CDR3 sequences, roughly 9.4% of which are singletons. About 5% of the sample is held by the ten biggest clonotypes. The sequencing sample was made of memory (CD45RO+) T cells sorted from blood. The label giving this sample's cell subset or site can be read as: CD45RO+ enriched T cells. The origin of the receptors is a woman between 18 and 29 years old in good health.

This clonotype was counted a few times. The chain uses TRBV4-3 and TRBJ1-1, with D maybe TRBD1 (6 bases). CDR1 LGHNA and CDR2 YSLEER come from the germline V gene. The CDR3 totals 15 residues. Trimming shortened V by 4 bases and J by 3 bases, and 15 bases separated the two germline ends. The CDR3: CASSPRRQAYTEAFF. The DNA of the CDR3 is TGCGCCAGCAGCCCAAGAAGACAGGCCTACACTGAAGCTTTCTTT.

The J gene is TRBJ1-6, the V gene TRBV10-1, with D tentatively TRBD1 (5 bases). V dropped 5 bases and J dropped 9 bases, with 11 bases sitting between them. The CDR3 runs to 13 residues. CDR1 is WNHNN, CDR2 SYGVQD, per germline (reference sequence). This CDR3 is CASSQGVGSPLHF. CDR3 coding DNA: TGCGCCAGCAGTCAGGGAGTAGGTTCACCCCTCCACTTT.

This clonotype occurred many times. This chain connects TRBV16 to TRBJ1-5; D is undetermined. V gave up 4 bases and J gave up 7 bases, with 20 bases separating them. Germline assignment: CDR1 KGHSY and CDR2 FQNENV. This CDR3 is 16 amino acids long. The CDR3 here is CASSPLKGVGRQPQHF. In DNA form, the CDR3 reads TGTGCCAGCAGCCCCTTAAAGGGTGTAGGGCGGCAGCCCCAGCATTTT.

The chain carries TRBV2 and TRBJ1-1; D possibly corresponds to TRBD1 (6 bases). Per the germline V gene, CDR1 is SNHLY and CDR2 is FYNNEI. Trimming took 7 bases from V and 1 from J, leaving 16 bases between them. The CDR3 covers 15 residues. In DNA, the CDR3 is TGTGCCAGCAAAGTCCAAGGGGGAGGGAACACTGAAGCTTTCTTT. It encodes CASKVQGGGNTEAFF.

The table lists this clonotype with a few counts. CDR3 nucleotides: TGTGCCAGTAGGGATGGCCACCGACTAGCGGGAGGGGAAGAGACCCAGTACTTC. This codes for CASRDGHRLAGGEETQYF. The chain is built from TRBV19 and TRBJ2-5, with 14 bases matching TRBD2. This CDR3 comprises 18 residues. Trimming removed 6 bases from V and 3 bases from J; junction bases left unmatched: 12. The germline V gene encodes CDR1 LNHDA and CDR2 SQIVND (reference sequence).

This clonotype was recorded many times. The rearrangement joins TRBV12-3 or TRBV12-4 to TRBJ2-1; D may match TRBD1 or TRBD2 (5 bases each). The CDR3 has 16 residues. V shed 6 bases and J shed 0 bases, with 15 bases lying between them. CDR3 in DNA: TGTGCCAGCAGGAGCCGGGCAGGGAGCTCCTACAATGAGCAGTTCTTC. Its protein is CASRSRAGSSYNEQFF.

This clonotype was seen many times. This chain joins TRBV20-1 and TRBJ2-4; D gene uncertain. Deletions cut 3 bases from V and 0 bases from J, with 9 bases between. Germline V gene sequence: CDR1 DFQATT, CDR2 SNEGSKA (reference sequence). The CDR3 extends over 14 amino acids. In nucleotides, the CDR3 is TGCAGTGCTAGTTGGGCGGTAGCCAAAAACATTCAGTACTTC. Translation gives CSASWAVAKNIQYF.